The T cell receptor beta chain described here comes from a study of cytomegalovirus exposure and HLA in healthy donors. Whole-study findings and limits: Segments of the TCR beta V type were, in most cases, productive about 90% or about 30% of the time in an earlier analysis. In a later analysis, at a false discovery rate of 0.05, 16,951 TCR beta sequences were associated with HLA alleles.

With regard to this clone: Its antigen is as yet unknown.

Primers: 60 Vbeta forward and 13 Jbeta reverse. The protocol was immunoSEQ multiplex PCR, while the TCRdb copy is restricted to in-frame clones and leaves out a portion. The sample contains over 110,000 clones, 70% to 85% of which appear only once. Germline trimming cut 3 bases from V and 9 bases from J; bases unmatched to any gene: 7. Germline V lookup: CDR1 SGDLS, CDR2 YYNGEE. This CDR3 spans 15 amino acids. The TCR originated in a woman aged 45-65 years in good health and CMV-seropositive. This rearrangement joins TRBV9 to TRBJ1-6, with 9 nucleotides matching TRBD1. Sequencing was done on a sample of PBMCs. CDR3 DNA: TGTGCCAGCAGCGAGCTCGGGGACAGGGTTTCACCCCTCCACTTT. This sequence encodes CASSELGDRVSPLHF.